This TCR beta chain emerged from a study of blood T cell repertoires in COVID-19. As for the study in general: Some COVID-19 samples were acute and others convalescent; all came from the United States, Italy and Spain. The analysed material was cDNA or gDNA that came from T cells, B-cell-depleted T cells, or PBMCs.

The CDR3 runs 16 residues. Germline V gene sequence: CDR1 SGHNT, CDR2 YENEEA. The V segment lost 5 bases and the J segment 2 bases; nucleotides outside the gene matches: 5. Produced via immunoSEQ multiplex PCR; TCRdb's table is partial and in-frame only. The data contain about 210,000 clones, about 91% of them singletons. The receptor was isolated from a young man with acute or convalescent COVID-19. J is TRBJ2-1 and V is TRBV11-3; 11 positions agree with TRBD1. Sequenced: peripheral blood. The CDR3 sequence is CASSPRTGGAYNEQFF. The DNA for the CDR3 is TGTGCCAGCAGCCCCCGGACAGGGGGCGCCTACAATGAGCAGTTCTTC.